Below, one T cell receptor beta chain is given with its context. Trimming shortened V by 1 base and J by 3 bases, and 6 bases separated the two germline ends. The CDR3 is made up of 13 amino acids. CDR1 and CDR2 (germline): SNHLY, FYNNEI. This sample was taken from a study of blood T cell repertoires in COVID-19. The repertoire was sequenced with immunoSEQ multiplex PCR; TCRdb's copy has only in-frame clones and lacks some. This table has about 120,000 clones, about 88% appearing once. The receptor was derived from a man aged 45-60 years with active COVID-19. V is TRBV2 and J is TRBJ1-1, with D possibly matching TRBD1 (5 bases). The sequenced material came from peripheral blood. The CDR3 DNA sequence: TGTGCCAGCAGTGAAGAGGGGTACACTGAAGCTTTCTTT. Residues: CASSEEGYTEAFF.